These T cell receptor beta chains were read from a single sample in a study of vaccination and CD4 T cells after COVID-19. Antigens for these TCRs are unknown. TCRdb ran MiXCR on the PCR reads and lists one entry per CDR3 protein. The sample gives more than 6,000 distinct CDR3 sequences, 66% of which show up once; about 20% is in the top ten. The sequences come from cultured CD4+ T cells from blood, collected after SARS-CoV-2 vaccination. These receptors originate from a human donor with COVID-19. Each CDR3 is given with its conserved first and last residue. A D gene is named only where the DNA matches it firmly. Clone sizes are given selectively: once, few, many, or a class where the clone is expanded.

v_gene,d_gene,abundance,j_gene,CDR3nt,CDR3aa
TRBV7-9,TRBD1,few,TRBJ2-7,TGTGCCAGCAGCTTAGGGTCCACCGGGACAGGGGTCTACGAGCAGTACTTC,CASSLGSTGTGVYEQYF
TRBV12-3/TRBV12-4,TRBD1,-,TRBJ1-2,TGTGCCAGCAGGAGGACAGGGGGCTATGGCTACACCTTC,CASRRTGGYGYTF
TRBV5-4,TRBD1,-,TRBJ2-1,TGTGCCAGCAGCGGTCCGGGACAGGGGTCCTACAATGAGCAGTTCTTC,CASSGPGQGSYNEQFF
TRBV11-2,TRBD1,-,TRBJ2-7,TGTGCCAGCAGGCGGACAGGTCGGGAGCAGTACTTC,CASRRTGREQYF
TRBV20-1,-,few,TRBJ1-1,TGCAGTGCCACAGGGAACACTGAAGCTTTCTTT,CSATGNTEAFF
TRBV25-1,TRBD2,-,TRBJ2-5,TGTGCCAGCAGTGAACCCCGCGGGGGGGACCAAGAGACCCAGTACTTC,CASSEPRGGDQETQYF
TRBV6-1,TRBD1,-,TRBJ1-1,TGTGCCTCCCAGGGGGGGGCGTATACTGAAGCTTTCTTT,CASQGGAYTEAFF
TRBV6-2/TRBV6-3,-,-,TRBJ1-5,TGTGCCAGCAGTTACCCCCGGGGCGGGGGTTGGAATCAGCCCCAGCATTTT,CASSYPRGGGWNQPQHF
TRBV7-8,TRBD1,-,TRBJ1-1,TGTGCCAGCAGCCCGCGACAGGGCTCTCAAGCTTTCTTT,CASSPRQGSQAFF
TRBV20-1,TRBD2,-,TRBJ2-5,TGCAGTGCTTTGACTAGCGGGGGGGCCGGGACCCAGTACTTC,CSALTSGGAGTQYF
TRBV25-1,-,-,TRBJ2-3,TGTGCCAGCAGTGACTCTAGGCGGGGGCGCACAGATACGCAGTATTTT,CASSDSRRGRTDTQYF
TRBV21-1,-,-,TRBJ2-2,TGTGCCAGCAGTTGGGGGAGGGCTAGCCCAGAAATGAACACCGGGGAGCTGTTTTTT,CASSWGRASPEMNTGELFF
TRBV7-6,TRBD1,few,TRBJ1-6,TGTGCCAGCAGCTTAGCGGGACAGGCCGCGGGGAATTCACCCCTCCACTTT,CASSLAGQAAGNSPLHF
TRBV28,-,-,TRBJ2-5,TGTGCCAGCAGTTTGCTAGAGACCCAGTACTTC,CASSLLETQYF
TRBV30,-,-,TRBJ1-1,TGTGCCTGGAGTCTGGGAACCTTGGGGACTGAAGCTTTCTTT,CAWSLGTLGTEAFF
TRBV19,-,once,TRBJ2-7,TGTGCCAGTAGCACCGGCCCGGGGGTGGGGGAGCAGTACTTC,CASSTGPGVGEQYF
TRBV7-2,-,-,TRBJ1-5,TGTGCCAGCGACCTAGGGGGGGGGTCCTATCAGCCCCAGCATTTT,CASDLGGGSYQPQHF
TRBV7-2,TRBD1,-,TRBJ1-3,TGTGCCAGCAGCCGGGGACAGGGGGCTATCGGAAACACCATATATTTT,CASSRGQGAIGNTIYF
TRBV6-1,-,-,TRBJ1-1,TGTGCCAGCAGCAGCTCGGGGACCACTGAAGCTTTCTTT,CASSSSGTTEAFF
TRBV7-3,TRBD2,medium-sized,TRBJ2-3,TGTGCCAGCAGTCAAGCGGGGGGGGTCACAGATACGCAGTATTTT,CASSQAGGVTDTQYF
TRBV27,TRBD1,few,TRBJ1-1,TGTGCCAGCAGTTTAGACAGGGTTACTGAAGCTTTCTTT,CASSLDRVTEAFF
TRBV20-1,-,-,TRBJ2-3,TGCAGTGCTAGTAACCCCAGACAAAGCACAGATACGCAGTATTTT,CSASNPRQSTDTQYF
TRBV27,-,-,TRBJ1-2,TGTGCCAGCAGTTTATCTGGATGGCAGGGAGTCGGCTACACCTTC,CASSLSGWQGVGYTF
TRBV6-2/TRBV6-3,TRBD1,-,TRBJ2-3,TGTGCCAGCAGTGACCCCAGGGGGCCCAATCAGCCCCAGTATTTT,CASSDPRGPNQPQYF
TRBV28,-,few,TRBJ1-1,TGTGCCAGCACCTCCCGGAGACGAACAATTGAAGCTTTCTTT,CASTSRRRTIEAFF